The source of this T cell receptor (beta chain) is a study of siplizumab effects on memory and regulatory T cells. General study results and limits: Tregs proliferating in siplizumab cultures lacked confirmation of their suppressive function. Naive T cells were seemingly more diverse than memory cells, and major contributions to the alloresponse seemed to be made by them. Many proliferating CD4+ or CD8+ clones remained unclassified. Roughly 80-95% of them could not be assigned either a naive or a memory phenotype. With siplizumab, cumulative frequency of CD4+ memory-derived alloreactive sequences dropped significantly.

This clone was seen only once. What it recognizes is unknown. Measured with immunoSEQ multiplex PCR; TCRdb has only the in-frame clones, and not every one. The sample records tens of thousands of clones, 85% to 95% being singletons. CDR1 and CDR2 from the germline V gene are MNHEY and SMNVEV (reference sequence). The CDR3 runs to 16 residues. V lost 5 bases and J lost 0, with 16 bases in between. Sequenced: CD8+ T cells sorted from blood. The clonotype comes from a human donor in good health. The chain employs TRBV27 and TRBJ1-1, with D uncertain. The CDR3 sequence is CASSASWTGLNTEAFF. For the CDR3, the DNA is TGTGCCAGCAGTGCCTCGTGGACCGGATTGAACACTGAAGCTTTCTTT.